This T cell receptor beta chain was captured by sequencing in a study of human T cells and chemical hapten exposure. Study-level points and caveats: Unchanged with DPC sensitization were TCRs above 1 in 1000 frequency. Donors' alopecia may make their immune response differ from healthy people's.

Of note for this clonotype: Its antigen is not identified.

TCRdb re-analysed the RACE reads in MiXCR, keeping a single row per CDR3 protein. The data contain fewer than 500,000 distinct CDR3 sequences, 4.8% of them seen just once; the ten biggest clones take up 2% to 2.5%. The time point here: patch test 1, 2 weeks after DPC sensitization. The treatment denotes: therapeutic diphenylcyclopropenone sensitization with weekly scalp DPC. This CDR3 spans 14 amino acids. Germline CDR1 reads SGHRS; CDR2 reads YFSETQ. V lost 2 bases and J lost 2; bases outside the gene matches: 3. The specimen was whole blood, collected in connection with sensitization to the hapten diphenylcyclopropenone (DPC). The source of this sequence is a woman aged 45-60 years with alopecia areata. Some clones in this sample may be carry-over from other donors' samples. This chain uses TRBV5-1 with TRBJ2-5, with 7 bases aligning to TRBD1. The CDR3 bases are TGCGCCAGCAGCTTACTGGGACAGCAAGAGACCCAGTACTTC. As protein: CASSLLGQQETQYF.